This T cell receptor beta chain is from a study of blood T cell repertoires in COVID-19. All enrollees were about 18 to 90 years old and from under 25 US areas. Cohorts were assigned according to the clinical history that participants reported. This CDR3 has 14 amino acids. The germline V gene encodes CDR1 LNHDA and CDR2 SQIVND (reference sequence). Deletions cut 5 bases from V and 9 bases from J, with 19 bases between. Per the study methods: Nucleated cell number was recorded as an estimate derived from reference gene primer amplification. This table comes from immunoSEQ multiplex PCR, and its TCRdb copy is limited to in-frame clones, with some not included. The V and J calls and clone size were taken over from that table, and D and trimming were inferred from the DNA. Of approximately 240,000 clones listed, roughly nine tenths were seen once; the top ten hold under 6.5%.

The specimen was PBMCs or T cells enriched from blood (not recorded which). The receptor's source is a woman aged 30 to 39 with acute COVID-19. This sequence joins TRBV19 and TRBJ2-5; D perhaps matches TRBD2 (6 bases). CDR3 amino acids: CASSETTGEEAQYF. In nucleotides, the CDR3 is TGTGCCAGTAGTGAGACTACTGGGGAGGAGGCCCAGTACTTC.